This T cell receptor (beta chain) was documented in a study of T cells in Graves' hyperthyroidism and ophthalmopathy. Stable disease denoted Graves' hyperthyroidism without ophthalmopathy progression within 18 months. Using RNA transcripts as the source, TCR beta CDR3 regions were amplified. The HTBI primer set served for first-round RT-PCR of the TCR CDR3. MiXCR, applied by TCRdb to the multiplex PCR reads, yields one record per CDR3 protein. The repertoire holds fewer than 750,000 distinct CDR3 sequences, with 40% to 55% as singletons. This clonotype occurred many times. This clonotype was obtained from a woman aged 18-29 years with Graves' hyperthyroidism. The material sequenced was peripheral blood or thyroid tissue (not recorded which).

The CDR3 sequence: CSARELGQTSYEQYF. The DNA of the CDR3 is TGCAGTGCTAGAGAATTGGGACAGACGTCCTACGAGCAGTACTTC. The rearrangement links TRBV20-1 to TRBJ2-7, with TRBD1 identical over 7 bases. The germline V gene has CDR1 DFQATT and CDR2 SNEGSKA (reference sequence). V lost 0 bases, J lost 1 base, and 6 bases stayed unmatched. The CDR3 runs to 15 residues.